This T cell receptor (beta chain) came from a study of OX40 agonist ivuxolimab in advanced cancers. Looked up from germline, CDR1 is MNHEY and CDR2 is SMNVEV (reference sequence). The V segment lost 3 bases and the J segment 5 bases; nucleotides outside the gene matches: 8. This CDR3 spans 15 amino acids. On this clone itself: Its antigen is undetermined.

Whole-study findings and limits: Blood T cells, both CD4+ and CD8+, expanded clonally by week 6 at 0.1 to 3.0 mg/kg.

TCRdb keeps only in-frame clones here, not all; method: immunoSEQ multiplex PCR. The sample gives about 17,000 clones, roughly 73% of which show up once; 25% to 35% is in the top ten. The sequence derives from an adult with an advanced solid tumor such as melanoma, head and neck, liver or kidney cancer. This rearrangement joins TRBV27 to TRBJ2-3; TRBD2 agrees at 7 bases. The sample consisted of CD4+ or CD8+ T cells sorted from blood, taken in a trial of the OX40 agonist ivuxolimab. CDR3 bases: TGTGCCAGCAGTTTCTTCGCGGGAGTGCTAGATACGCAGTATTTT. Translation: CASSFFAGVLDTQYF.